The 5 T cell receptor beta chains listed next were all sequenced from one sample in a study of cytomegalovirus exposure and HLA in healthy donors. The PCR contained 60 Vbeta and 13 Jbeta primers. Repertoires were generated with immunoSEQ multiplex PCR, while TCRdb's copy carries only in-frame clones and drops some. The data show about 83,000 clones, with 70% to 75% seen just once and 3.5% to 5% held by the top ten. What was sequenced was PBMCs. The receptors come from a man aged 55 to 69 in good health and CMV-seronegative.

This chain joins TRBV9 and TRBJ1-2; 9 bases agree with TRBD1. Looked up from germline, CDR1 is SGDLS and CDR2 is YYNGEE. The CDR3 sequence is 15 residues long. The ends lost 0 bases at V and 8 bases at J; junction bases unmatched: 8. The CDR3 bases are TGTGCCAGCAGCGTAGAGGGACAGGGCCTCTACGGCTACACCTTC. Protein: CASSVEGQGLYGYTF.

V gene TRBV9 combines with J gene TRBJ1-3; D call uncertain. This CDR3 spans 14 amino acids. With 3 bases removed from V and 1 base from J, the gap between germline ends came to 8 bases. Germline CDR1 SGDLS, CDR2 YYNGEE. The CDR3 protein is CASSDSGSGNTIYF. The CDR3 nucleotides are TGTGCCAGCAGCGACTCAGGATCTGGAAACACCATATATTTT. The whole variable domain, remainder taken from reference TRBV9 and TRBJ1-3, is DSGVTQTPKHLITATGQRVTLRCSPRSGDLSVYWYQQSLDQGLQFLIQYYNGEERAKGNILERFSAQQFPDLHSELNLSSLELGDSALYFCASSDSGSGNTIYFGEGSWLTVV.

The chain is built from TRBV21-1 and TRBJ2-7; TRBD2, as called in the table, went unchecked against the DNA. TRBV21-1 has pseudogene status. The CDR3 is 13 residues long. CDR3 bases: TGTGCCAACACTAGCGGGGGGACCTACGAGCAGTACTTC. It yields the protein CANTSGGTYEQYF.

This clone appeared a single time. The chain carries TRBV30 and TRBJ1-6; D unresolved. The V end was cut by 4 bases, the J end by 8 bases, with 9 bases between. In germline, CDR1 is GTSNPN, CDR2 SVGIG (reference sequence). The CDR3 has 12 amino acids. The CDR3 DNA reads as TGTGCCTGGAAGCGGGGATATTCACCCCTCCACTTT. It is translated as CAWKRGYSPLHF.

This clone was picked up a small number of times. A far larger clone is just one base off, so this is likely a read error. The CDR3 region has the DNA TGCACCAGCAGCCAAAACGACAGAAGGGACACTGAAGCTTTCTTT. Amino acids: CTSSQNDRRDTEAFF. V gene TRBV1 combines with J gene TRBJ1-1; the table's D call of TRBD1 was not tested on the DNA. TRBV1 is a pseudogene locus. CDR3 length: 15 residues.